This T cell receptor beta chain was found in a study of blood T cell repertoires in COVID-19. Trimming shortened V by 2 bases and J by 7 bases, and 17 bases separated the two germline ends. The CDR3 is made up of 16 amino acids. Germline loops: CDR1 MDHEN, CDR2 SYDVKM. The protocol was immunoSEQ multiplex PCR, while the TCRdb copy is restricted to in-frame clones and leaves out a portion. The sample shows 180,000 or so clones, approximately 82% of them seen only once. The chain combines TRBV28 with TRBJ1-4; TRBD1 might be the D (6 bases). The sample consisted of peripheral blood. This TCR derives from a human donor with acute or convalescent COVID-19. The donor label of this sample is uncertain. The CDR3 DNA is TGTGCCAGCAGTTTACCCGGAGGGGGGGTGGGTGAAAAACTGTTTTTT. Its protein is CASSLPGGGVGEKLFF.